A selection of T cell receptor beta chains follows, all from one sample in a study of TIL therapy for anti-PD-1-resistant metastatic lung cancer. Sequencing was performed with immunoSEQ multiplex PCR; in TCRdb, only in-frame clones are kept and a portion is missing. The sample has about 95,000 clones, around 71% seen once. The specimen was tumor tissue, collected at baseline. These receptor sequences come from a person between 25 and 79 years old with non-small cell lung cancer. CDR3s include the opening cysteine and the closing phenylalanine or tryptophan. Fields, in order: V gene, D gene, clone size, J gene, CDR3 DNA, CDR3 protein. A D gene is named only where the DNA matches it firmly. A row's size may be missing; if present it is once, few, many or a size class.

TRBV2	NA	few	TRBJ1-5	TGTGCCAGCAATCCCTATAGGGGCAATCAGCCCCAGCATTTT	CASNPYRGNQPQHF
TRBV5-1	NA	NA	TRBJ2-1	TGCGCCAGCAGCTTGGTCCTAGCGCGGTCCTACAATGAGCAGTTCTTC	CASSLVLARSYNEQFF
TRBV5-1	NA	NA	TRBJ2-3	TGCGCCAGCAGTCTTGGACCGGTCGGGAGCACAGATACGCAGTATTTT	CASSLGPVGSTDTQYF
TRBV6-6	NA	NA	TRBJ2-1	TGTGCCAGCAGCGCACAGTCCTACAATGAGCAGTTCTTC	CASSAQSYNEQFF
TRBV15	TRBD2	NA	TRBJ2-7	TGTGCCACCAGCGGGAGGACTAGCGGTTTTTACGAGCAGTACTTC	CATSGRTSGFYEQYF
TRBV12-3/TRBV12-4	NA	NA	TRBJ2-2	TGTGCCAGCAGAGGGCGGGGAGCCGGGGAGCTGTTTTTT	CASRGRGAGELFF
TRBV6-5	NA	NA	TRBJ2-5	TGTGCCAGCAGTTTCGAACGAGCAGGGAGAGAGACCCAGTACTTC	CASSFERAGRETQYF
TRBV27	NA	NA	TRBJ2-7	TGTGCCAGCAGTGCCGCACAGGGGAGGTACGAGCAGTACTTC	CASSAAQGRYEQYF
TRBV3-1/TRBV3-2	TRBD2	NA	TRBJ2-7	TGTGCCAGCAGCCCGGGGGGGTCTTCCTACGAGCAGTACTTC	CASSPGGSSYEQYF
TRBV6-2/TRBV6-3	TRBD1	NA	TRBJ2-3	TGTGCCAGCAGTTACGGGACAGCTAAGAGCACAGATACGCAGTATTTT	CASSYGTAKSTDTQYF
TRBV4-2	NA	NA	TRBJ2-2	TGTGCCAGCAGCCAAGATCCAGGGCGTCACCGGGAGCTGTTTTTT	CASSQDPGRHRELFF
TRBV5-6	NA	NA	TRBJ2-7	TGTGCCAGCAGCTTGGCGGGCACCCACGAGCAGTACTTC	CASSLAGTHEQYF
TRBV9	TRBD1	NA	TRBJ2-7	TGTGCCAGCAGCGTAGGGACAGGGCACTCCTACGAGCAGTACTTC	CASSVGTGHSYEQYF
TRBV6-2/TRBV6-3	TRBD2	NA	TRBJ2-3	TGTGCCAGCAGTTACTCGCGGGAGCGAATACGCACAGATACGCAGTATTTT	CASSYSRERIRTDTQYF
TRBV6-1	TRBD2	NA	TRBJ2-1	TGTGCCAGCAGTGCGGGTTTTAGCGGGGGGGCCGGGGAGCAGTTCTTC	CASSAGFSGGAGEQFF
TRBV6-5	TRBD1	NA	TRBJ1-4	TGTGCCAGCAGACCCACCAGGGGGCGGGTTGAAAAACTGTTTTTT	CASRPTRGRVEKLFF
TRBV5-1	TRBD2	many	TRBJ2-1	TGCGCCAGCAGCTTCTACGGACTAGCGGGAGTGAATGAGCAGTTCTTC	CASSFYGLAGVNEQFF
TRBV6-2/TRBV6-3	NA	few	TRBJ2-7	TGTGCCAGCAGTTGGATAGACGGATCCTACGAGCAGTACTTC	CASSWIDGSYEQYF
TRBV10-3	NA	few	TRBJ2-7	TGTGCCATCAGTGAGCCGACAGCTAAACCCTACGAGCAGTACTTC	CAISEPTAKPYEQYF
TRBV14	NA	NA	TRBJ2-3	TGTGCCAGCAGCCAAGATGGGGGACCGGGCGATACGCAGTATTTT	CASSQDGGPGDTQYF
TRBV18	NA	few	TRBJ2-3	TGTGCCAGCTCACCAGGGAGTTGGTCAGATACGCAGTATTTT	CASSPGSWSDTQYF
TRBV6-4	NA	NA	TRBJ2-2	TGTGCCAGCGGCGGGACAGCCGGGGAGCTGTTTTTT	CASGGTAGELFF
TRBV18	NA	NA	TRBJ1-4	TGTGCCAGCTCACCACTGGGAGCAGCAACTAATGAAAAACTGTTTTTT	CASSPLGAATNEKLFF
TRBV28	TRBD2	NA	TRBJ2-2	TGTGCCACCCAAAGCGGGGCTGGGGAGCTGTTTTTT	CATQSGAGELFF
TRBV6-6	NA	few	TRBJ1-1	TGTGCCAGCAGTTACTCGGACGGCCTTGAAGCTTTCTTT	CASSYSDGLEAFF
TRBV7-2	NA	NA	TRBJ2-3	TGTGCCAGCGCGGACTTTTACGGTACGCAGTATTTT	CASADFYGTQYF
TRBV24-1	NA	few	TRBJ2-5	TGTGCCACCAGCCTGGGGGGACAAGAGACCCAGTACTTC	CATSLGGQETQYF
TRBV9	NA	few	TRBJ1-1	TGTGCCAGCAGCGTAAATTCCGGAGCGAACACTGAAGCTTTCTTT	CASSVNSGANTEAFF
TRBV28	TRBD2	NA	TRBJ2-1	TGTGCCAGCAGTTTAGTCACTAGCGGGAGCTACAATGAGCAGTTCTTC	CASSLVTSGSYNEQFF
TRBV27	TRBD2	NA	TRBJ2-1	TGTGCCAGCAGATCCGGACTAGCGGGAGGCCTCAGGCGTGAGCAGTTCTTC	CASRSGLAGGLRREQFF
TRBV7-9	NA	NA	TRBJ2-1	TGTGCCAGCATCACTTCGGGGCTATTCAATGAGCAGTTCTTC	CASITSGLFNEQFF
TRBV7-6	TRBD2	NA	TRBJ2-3	TGTGCCAGCAGCTTCACTAGCGCCGATACGCAGTATTTT	CASSFTSADTQYF
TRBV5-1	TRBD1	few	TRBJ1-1	TGCGCCAGCAGCTTGGCTGCTCAAAACAGGGGTGCTTTCTTT	CASSLAAQNRGAFF
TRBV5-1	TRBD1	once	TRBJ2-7	TGCGCCAGCAGCTTTCAGGGGGAAAACGAGCAGTACTTC	CASSFQGENEQYF
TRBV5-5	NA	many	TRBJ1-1	TGTGCCAGCAGCTTGTCTGCAAGGATGAACACTGAAGCTTTCTTT	CASSLSARMNTEAFF
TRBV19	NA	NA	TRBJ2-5	TGTGCCAGTAGTATAGGTGGCCGCGCAGAGACCCAGTACTTC	CASSIGGRAETQYF
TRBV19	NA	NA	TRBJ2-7	TGTGCCAGTTCTATGGGAATAGGTTACGAGCAGTACTTC	CASSMGIGYEQYF
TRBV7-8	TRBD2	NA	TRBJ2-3	TGTGCCAGCAGCTCTCGAGGGGTAGCGGGGGGAGATACGCAGTATTTT	CASSSRGVAGGDTQYF
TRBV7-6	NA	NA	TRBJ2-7	TGTGCCAGCAGCCCCCAGGCCCATTTCGAGCAGTACTTC	CASSPQAHFEQYF
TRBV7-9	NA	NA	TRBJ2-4	TGTGCCAGCAGCCCTCCAAACCTAGGTGAACGTTGGGACATTCAGTACTTC	CASSPPNLGERWDIQYF
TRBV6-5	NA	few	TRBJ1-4	TGTGCCAGCAGTTACTCTTATGGGATTACTAATGAAAAACTGTTTTTT	CASSYSYGITNEKLFF
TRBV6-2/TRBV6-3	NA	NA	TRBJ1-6	TGTGCCAGCAGTTACCCGAAAACTGGGGAACATTCGACCCTCCACTTT	CASSYPKTGEHSTLHF
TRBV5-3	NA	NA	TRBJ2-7	TGTGCCAGAAGCTTGGGGGGAGCCCCCTACGAGCAGTACTTC	CARSLGGAPYEQYF
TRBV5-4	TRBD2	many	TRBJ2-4	TGTGCCAGCAGCTTTCGGCGGGGGGCGACACTCAAAAACATTCAGTACTTC	CASSFRRGATLKNIQYF
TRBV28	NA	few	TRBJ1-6	TGTGCCAGCAGTTGGGGGAATTCACCCCTCCACTTT	CASSWGNSPLHF